The rows below give T cell receptor beta chains drawn from one sample of a study of post-analysis software for immune sequencing data. MiXCR was run by TCRdb on the PCR reads, yielding one entry per CDR3 protein. The sample includes roughly 670,000 distinct CDR3 sequences, approximately 59% seen only once; the top ten take about 11%. The sequenced material came from blood. The receptors shown here come from a girl aged 2 to 9 with multiple sclerosis. CDR3s include the opening cysteine and the closing phenylalanine or tryptophan. The D gene is left open where the match is weak. Size values are once, few and many counts, or a class for expanded clones, and some rows have none.

. TRBJ2-5 . TRBV27 TGTGCCAGCAGTTCCCAGCGTTGGGAGCAGTACTTC CASSSQRWEQYF
. TRBJ2-6 TRBD1 TRBV4-2 TGTGCCAGCAGCCAAGAGACCCAACGGCCGATTCCGGACAGGGTCGGGGCCAACGTCCTGACTTTC CASSQETQRPIPDRVGANVLTF
. TRBJ2-1 . TRBV25-1 TGTGCCAGCAGTGGTGGACTACTGTCCTACAATGAGCAGTTCTTC CASSGGLLSYNEQFF
. TRBJ2-1 TRBD2 TRBV20-1 TGCAGTGCCTCGGTTAGCGGGATCGTCAATGAGCAGTTCTTC CSASVSGIVNEQFF
. TRBJ1-5 . TRBV7-3 TGTGCCAGCAGCCTTACTAAGGGCCAGCCCCAGCATTTT CASSLTKGQPQHF
. TRBJ2-1 TRBD2 TRBV30 TGTGCCTGGAGTCGGGAACTAGCGGGGTACAATGAGCAGTTCTTC CAWSRELAGYNEQFF
few TRBJ2-2 TRBD1 TRBV2 TGTGCCACCTCGACAGGGGCCGGGGAGCTGTTTTTT CATSTGAGELFF
. TRBJ1-2 . TRBV4-2 TGTGCCAGCAGCCAAGATGTGGCAGGGGATAGCTACACCTTC CASSQDVAGDSYTF
. TRBJ2-3 TRBD1 TRBV28 TGTGCCAGCAGTTTAGAGGGGGCAGGAGATACGCAGTATTTT CASSLEGAGDTQYF
few TRBJ1-3 . TRBV12-3/TRBV12-4 TGTGCCAGCAGTTTACTGGGTTCTGGAAACACCATATATTTT CASSLLGSGNTIYF
. TRBJ2-6 TRBD2 TRBV12-3/TRBV12-4 TGTGCCAGCAGTTTACGCGGGGGACCCTTCTCTGGGGCCAACGTCCTGACTTTC CASSLRGGPFSGANVLTF
once TRBJ2-7 . TRBV10-3 TGTGCCATCAGTGAGAGATCCGGAGCAACGCAGTACTTC CAISERSGATQYF
once TRBJ2-7 . TRBV29-1 TGCAGCGTCAAAATAATGGACGAGCAGTACTTC CSVKIMDEQYF
. TRBJ1-2 TRBD1 TRBV6-6 TGTGCCAGCAGCATGGGGACAGGGGGCTCTGGCTACACCTTC CASSMGTGGSGYTF
. TRBJ2-1 . TRBV25-1 TGTGCCAGCAGTGAAAGGGCTTGCGGGATGGGTGAGCAGTTCTTC CASSERACGMGEQFF
. TRBJ2-3 TRBD1 TRBV4-1 TGCGCCAGCAGCCCCGGGGACAGGGTCGCAGATACGCAGTATTTT CASSPGDRVADTQYF
few TRBJ2-7 . TRBV6-4 TGTGCCAAACGAGGGATTGACTACGAGCAGTACTTC CAKRGIDYEQYF
. TRBJ2-7 TRBD2 TRBV27 TGTGCCAGCAGTTTCCGCTGGGGTAGCGGGGGCCCATACGAGCAGTACTTC CASSFRWGSGGPYEQYF
. TRBJ2-5 TRBD1 TRBV7-9 TGTGCCAGCAGCTTCCGGGACAGGGACCAAGAGACCCAGCACTTC CASSFRDRDQETQHF
. TRBJ1-1 TRBD1 TRBV3-1 TGTGCCAGCAGCCCTCGACAGGGCCCTGAAGCTTTCTTT CASSPRQGPEAFF
few TRBJ2-3 . TRBV25-1 TGTGCCAGCAGTGAACATCCAGACAACACAGATACGCAGTATTTT CASSEHPDNTDTQYF
few TRBJ2-7 TRBD1 TRBV12-3/TRBV12-4 TGTGCCAGCAGGATACAGGGGAGCTCCTACGAGCAGTACTTC CASRIQGSSYEQYF
. TRBJ1-2 . TRBV11-2 TGTGCCAGCAGCCCTATTAACTATGGCTACACCTTC CASSPINYGYTF
. TRBJ2-3 . TRBV28 TGTGCCAGCAGCGGGCAGCCTCGCACAGATACGCAGTATTTT CASSGQPRTDTQYF
. TRBJ2-2 TRBD2 TRBV5-1 TGCGCCAGCAGCTTGACTAGCGAAGCCGGGGAGCTGTTTTTT CASSLTSEAGELFF
. TRBJ2-3 . TRBV10-3 TGTGCCATCAGGATTACGACCCCAACAGATACGCAGTATTTT CAIRITTPTDTQYF
. TRBJ2-2 TRBD1 TRBV5-1 TGCGCCAGCAGGGACAGGGTGGAGGAAACCGGGGAGCTGTTTTTT CASRDRVEETGELFF
. TRBJ2-1 TRBD2 TRBV6-5 TGTGCCAGCAGTTACTCGGTTGGTCTAGCGGGAGGTAAAGAGCAGTTCTTC CASSYSVGLAGGKEQFF
. TRBJ2-7 TRBD1 TRBV10-2 TGCGCCAGCGTCGGGACAGATCTTCCCTACGAGCAGTACTTC CASVGTDLPYEQYF
few TRBJ2-1 TRBD2 TRBV6-2/TRBV6-3 TGTGCCAGCAGAAGACTAGCGGGAGACAATGAGCAGTTCTTC CASRRLAGDNEQFF
few TRBJ2-3 TRBD2 TRBV19 TGTGCCAGTCGCCTAGCGGTTAGCACAGATACGCAGTATTTT CASRLAVSTDTQYF
. TRBJ2-1 . TRBV29-1 TGCAGCGTTGAAGAGCGGCGACCAGACTACAATGAGCGGTTCTTC CSVEERRPDYNERFF
few TRBJ1-2 . TRBV12-3/TRBV12-4 TGTGCCAGCAGTTCCCCCGATAACTATGGCTACACCTTC CASSSPDNYGYTF
. TRBJ2-1 . TRBV3-1 TGTGCCAGCAGCCAAGATACCGGCGGTGAGCAGTTCTTC CASSQDTGGEQFF
. TRBJ1-2 . TRBV12-3/TRBV12-4 TGTGCCAGCAAGGAACCCTGGGGGTATGGCTACACCTTC CASKEPWGYGYTF
once TRBJ1-2 . TRBV28 TGTGCCAGCAGTTTATTAGGGGCGGGTGGCTGCACCTTC CASSLLGAGGCTF
few TRBJ2-7 TRBD1 TRBV6-2/TRBV6-3 TGTGCCAGCAGTTACGTAGTCGGGACAGGGAACTACGAGCAGTACTTC CASSYVVGTGNYEQYF
. TRBJ2-5 TRBD2 TRBV5-1 TGCGCCAGCAGCTCTGCTAGACTAGCGGGGCAAGAGACCCAGTACTTC CASSSARLAGQETQYF
. TRBJ2-3 TRBD2 TRBV4-1 TGCGCCAGCAGCCAGGGACTAGCGGCACCCCCGGAGGCGCAGTATTTT CASSQGLAAPPEAQYF
. TRBJ2-1 TRBD2 TRBV20-1 TGCAGTGCTAGAGCGTCAGCGGGAGACTACAATGAGCAGTTCTTC CSARASAGDYNEQFF
few TRBJ2-1 . TRBV6-6 TGTGCCAGCAGTCCCAAGTGGATCGGGTACAATGAGCAGTTCTTC CASSPKWIGYNEQFF
. TRBJ2-1 . TRBV6-6 TGTGCCAGCAGTTACTCCGACCGCCTCAATGAGCAGTTCTTC CASSYSDRLNEQFF
. TRBJ2-3 . TRBV25-1 TGTGCCAGCAACGGGGGGCTCGCCACAGATACGCAGTATTTT CASNGGLATDTQYF
. TRBJ1-2 TRBD1 TRBV6-5 TGTGCCAGCAGTTACGTGGGACAGGGAGTACGGTTAGGTGGCTACACCTTC CASSYVGQGVRLGGYTF
. TRBJ2-3 TRBD2 TRBV7-2 TGTGCCAGCAGCTTTAAACTAGCGGGAACGGATACGCAGTATTTT CASSFKLAGTDTQYF
. TRBJ2-6 . TRBV12-3/TRBV12-4 TGTGCCAGCACCCCGAACCTGATAGGGGCCAACGTCCTGACTTTC CASTPNLIGANVLTF
. TRBJ2-7 . TRBV7-2 TGTGCCAGCAGCCCCCGTGAGAGCTCCTACGAGCAGTACTTC CASSPRESSYEQYF
. TRBJ2-5 . TRBV10-3 TGTGCCATCAGTTCCCCGAGGTCCCAAGAGACCCAGTACTTC CAISSPRSQETQYF
few TRBJ1-2 . TRBV4-1 TGCGCCAGCAGCCAACTGGGACGGAACTATGGCTACACCTTC CASSQLGRNYGYTF
few TRBJ2-6 . TRBV4-2 TGTGCCAGCAGCCACGGTGGCTCTGGGGCCAACGTCCTGACTTTC CASSHGGSGANVLTF
. TRBJ2-7 . TRBV18 TGTGCCAGCTCACCACCTAGCGCAGGCGAGCAGTACTTC CASSPPSAGEQYF